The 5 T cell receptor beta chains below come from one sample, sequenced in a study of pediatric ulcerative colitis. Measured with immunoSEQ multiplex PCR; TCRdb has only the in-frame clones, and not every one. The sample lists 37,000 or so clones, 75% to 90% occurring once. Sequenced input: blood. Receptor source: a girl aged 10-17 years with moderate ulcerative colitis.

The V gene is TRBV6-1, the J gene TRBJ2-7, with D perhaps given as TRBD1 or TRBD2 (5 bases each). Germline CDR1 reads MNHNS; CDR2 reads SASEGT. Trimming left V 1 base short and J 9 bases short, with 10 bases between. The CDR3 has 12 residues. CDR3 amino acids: CASSEELGVQYF. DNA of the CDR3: TGTGCCAGCAGTGAAGAATTGGGGGTGCAGTACTTC.

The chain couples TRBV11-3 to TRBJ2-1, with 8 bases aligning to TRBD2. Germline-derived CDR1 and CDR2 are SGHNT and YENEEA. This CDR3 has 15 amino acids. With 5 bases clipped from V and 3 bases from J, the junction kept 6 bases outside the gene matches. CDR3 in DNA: TGTGCCAGCAGCCCCGGGGGGGAAAGCTACAATGAGCAGTTCTTC. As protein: CASSPGGESYNEQFF.

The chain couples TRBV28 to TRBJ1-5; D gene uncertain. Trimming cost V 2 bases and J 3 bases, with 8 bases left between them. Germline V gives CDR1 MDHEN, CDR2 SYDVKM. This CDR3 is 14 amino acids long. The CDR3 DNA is TGTGCCAGCAGTTTAGGCCAGGACAATCAGCCCCAGCATTTT. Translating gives CASSLGQDNQPQHF.

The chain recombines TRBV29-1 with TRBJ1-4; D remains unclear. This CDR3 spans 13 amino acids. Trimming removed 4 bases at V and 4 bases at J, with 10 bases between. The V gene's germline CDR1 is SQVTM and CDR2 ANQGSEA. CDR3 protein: CSVVTMGNEKLFF. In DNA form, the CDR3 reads TGCAGCGTTGTTACTATGGGTAATGAAAAACTGTTTTTT.

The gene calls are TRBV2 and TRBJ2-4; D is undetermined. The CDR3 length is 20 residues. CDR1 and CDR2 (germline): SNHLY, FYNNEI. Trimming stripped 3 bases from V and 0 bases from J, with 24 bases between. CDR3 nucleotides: TGTGCCAGCAGTGATCGCCCGGAACGGGCCGTACTCATAGCCAAAAACATTCAGTACTTC. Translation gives CASSDRPERAVLIAKNIQYF.